A selection of T cell receptor beta chains follows, all from one sample in a study of blood T cell repertoires in COVID-19. Some clones are missing from TCRdb's copy, which holds only in-frame ones; the method was immunoSEQ multiplex PCR. The table shows 130,000 or so clones, with approximately 83% occurring only once. What was sequenced was peripheral blood. Receptors originate from a woman in her 50s who had recovered from COVID-19. Each CDR3 is given with its conserved first and last residue. D genes are given only for firm matches. Size is omitted from some rows. Given values are once, few, many or a class for expanded clones.

.	.	TRBV7-9	TRBJ1-3	15	CASSFSQGSGNTIYF	TGTGCCAGCAGCTTTAGCCAGGGGTCTGGAAACACCATATATTTT
.	.	TRBV5-1	TRBJ2-5	13	CASSYRVQETQYF	TGCGCCAGCAGCTACCGGGTCCAAGAGACCCAGTACTTC
.	TRBD1	TRBV3-1/TRBV3-2	TRBJ1-1	15	CASSPRTGSNTEAFF	TGTGCCAGCAGCCCGCGGACAGGGTCGAACACTGAAGCTTTCTTT
.	.	TRBV2	TRBJ1-2	13	CASTGDGGYGYTF	TGTGCCAGCACCGGGGACGGGGGCTATGGCTACACCTTC
.	.	TRBV6-5	TRBJ2-7	15	CASSYSPSGSYEQYF	TGTGCCAGCAGTTACTCCCCCTCGGGGTCCTACGAGCAGTACTTC
.	.	TRBV5-6	TRBJ1-4	15	CASSLASDRPEKLFF	TGTGCCAGCAGCTTGGCATCTGACAGGCCGGAAAAACTGTTTTTT
.	.	TRBV4-1	TRBJ2-3	14	CASSQDRGGVGEYF	TGCGCCAGCAGCCAAGACCGAGGGGGAGTAGGGGAGTATTTT
few	.	TRBV5-5	TRBJ2-2	13	CASSPRPTGELFF	TGTGCCAGCAGCCCTAGACCTACCGGGGAGCTGTTTTTT
.	.	TRBV6-5	TRBJ2-2	16	CASSYDAGRSTGELFF	TGTGCCAGCAGTTACGACGCAGGGCGAAGCACCGGGGAGCTGTTTTTT
.	TRBD1	TRBV25-1	TRBJ1-5	17	CASSENRDSYSNQPQHF	TGTGCCAGCAGTGAAAACCGGGACAGTTATAGCAATCAGCCCCAGCATTTT
once	TRBD1	TRBV5-1	TRBJ2-7	13	CASSWDRGYEQYF	TGCGCCAGCAGCTGGGACAGGGGCTACGAGCAGTACTTC
.	TRBD2	TRBV7-2	TRBJ2-1	15	CASSYLADSYNEQFF	TGTGCCAGCAGCTACCTAGCGGACTCCTACAATGAGCAGTTCTTC
.	.	TRBV5-4	TRBJ2-1	14	CASSLRTGDNEQFF	TGTGCCAGCAGCTTGAGGACGGGAGACAATGAGCAGTTCTTC
.	TRBD1	TRBV24-1	TRBJ2-1	16	CATSDYGQEPNNEQFF	TGTGCCACCAGTGACTACGGACAGGAGCCTAACAATGAGCAGTTCTTC
.	TRBD1	TRBV30	TRBJ2-7	18	CAWKRTGGAEGGRYEQYF	TGTGCCTGGAAAAGGACAGGGGGCGCGGAAGGGGGTCGGTACGAGCAGTACTTC
once	TRBD1	TRBV5-4	TRBJ2-1	16	CASSLVGRGIRNEQFF	TGTGCCAGCAGCTTGGTGGGCAGGGGGATCAGAAATGAGCAGTTCTTC
few	TRBD1	TRBV6-1	TRBJ2-2	16	CASSARDRANTGELFF	TGTGCCAGCAGTGCCCGGGACAGGGCGAACACCGGGGAGCTGTTTTTT
.	.	TRBV3-1/TRBV3-2	TRBJ1-1	12	CASSQTPQEAFF	TGTGCCAGCAGCCAAACACCTCAGGAAGCTTTCTTT
.	TRBD1	TRBV4-3	TRBJ1-3	16	CASSRYWQGAGNTIYF	TGCGCCAGCAGCCGTTATTGGCAGGGGGCTGGAAACACCATATATTTT
.	TRBD1	TRBV3-1/TRBV3-2	TRBJ1-2	19	CASSQWGSGGVRRNYGYTF	TGTGCCAGCAGCCAATGGGGATCAGGGGGCGTCCGAAGAAACTATGGCTACACCTTC